This section outlines one T cell receptor beta chain sequence together with its context. Germline V gives CDR1 SGHTA, CDR2 FQGNSA. Germline trimming cut 6 bases from V and 0 bases from J; bases unmatched to any gene: 7. This CDR3 has 16 residues. The data were obtained in a study of blood T cell repertoires in COVID-19. Study-wide background: Researchers got acute and convalescent COVID-19 samples from the United States, Italy and Spain. In each case, the material was cDNA or gDNA derived from T cells, B-cell-depleted T cells, or PBMCs.

Original data processing: Researchers report that nucleated cell counts were estimated from reference gene primer amplification. Data came from immunoSEQ multiplex PCR; TCRdb stores just in-frame clones and leaves some out. V and J calls and clone size come straight from that table; D and trimming were deduced from the DNA. The sample includes 100,000 to 150,000 clones, about 88% seen only once; the top ten take about 1%. Specimen: peripheral blood. The chain employs TRBV7-2 and TRBJ2-1; 8 bases are a match to TRBD1. The clonotype was recovered from a woman aged 80 or over with acute or convalescent COVID-19. CDR3 nucleotide sequence: TGTGCCAGCAGTATCTCCGGGACAGGCTCCTACAATGAGCAGTTCTTC. It is translated as CASSISGTGSYNEQFF.